The next 10 T cell receptor beta chains were all read from a single sample in a study of T cell repertoires in cytomegalovirus infection. One entry per CDR3 protein, called by TCRdb with MiXCR from the reads. The sample holds around 490,000 distinct CDR3 sequences; about a quarter are singletons and the top ten take about 13%. Sequencing used PBMCs. The receptor set was obtained from a human donor in good health (CMV status not recorded). Some clones in this sample may be carry-over from other donors' samples.

V is TRBV12-3 or TRBV12-4 and J is TRBJ1-6; no clear D. The CDR3 length is 14 residues. The ends were cut back, 6 bases at V and 9 bases at J, with 15 bases in the middle. CDR3 residues: CASRLPSVGSPLHF. The CDR3 DNA follows: TGTGCCAGCAGGCTACCCAGCGTGGGTTCACCCCTCCACTTT.

The V and J genes are TRBV6-2 or TRBV6-3 and TRBJ2-1; D possibly corresponds to TRBD2 (6 bases). Germline V gene data show CDR1 as MNHEY and CDR2 as SVGEGT. The CDR3 loop spans 16 amino acids. The V end lost 6 bases, the J end lost 7 bases, and 22 bases lay between the germline ends. In nucleotides, the CDR3 is TGTGCCAGCAGCCAACGGGACTCCAGTTTTGGGAATGAGCAGTTCTTC. Residues: CASSQRDSSFGNEQFF.

The chain employs TRBV11-2 and TRBJ1-4, with D possibly being TRBD1 (5 bases). The V end lost 3 bases, the J end lost 8 bases, and 16 bases lay between the germline ends. This CDR3 contains 15 residues. Germline V gene sequence: CDR1 SGHAT, CDR2 FQNNGV. CDR3 sequence: CASSLGVSHDEKLFF. The CDR3 DNA is TGTGCCAGCAGCTTGGGGGTCTCCCACGACGAAAAACTGTTTTTT.

This chain links TRBV6-5 with TRBJ2-3, with D possibly being TRBD2 (6 bases). Germline V gives CDR1 MNHEY, CDR2 SVGAGI. The V and J ends lost 8 bases and 1 base respectively, with 16 bases between them. This CDR3 has 15 residues. The chain's CDR3 is CASLSLAKRTDTQYF. The CDR3 DNA is TGTGCCAGCTTGTCACTAGCCAAACGCACAGATACGCAGTATTTT.

This clonotype appeared a few times. The rearrangement uses TRBV6-6 and TRBJ1-5; D ambiguous. This CDR3 has 14 residues. V shed 4 bases and J shed 7 bases, with 14 bases lying between them. Germline V gene sequence: CDR1 MNHNY, CDR2 SVGAGI (reference sequence). For the CDR3, the DNA is TGTGCCAGCAGTTTGGGAGGGAAGGAACAGCCCCAGCATTTT. Translated: CASSLGGKEQPQHF.

This clonotype has more than one count but fewer than ten. J is TRBJ1-5 and V is TRBV28; tentatively, D is TRBD1 (6 bases). Looked up from germline, CDR1 is MDHEN and CDR2 is SYDVKM. This CDR3 contains 20 residues. With 3 bases removed from V and 5 bases from J, the gap between germline ends came to 29 bases. CDR3 sequence (DNA): TGTGCCAGCAGTTTGCCAGGGGAGGAACCACCCACAGCAGGTTATCAGCCCCAGCATTTT. Amino acid sequence: CASSLPGEEPPTAGYQPQHF.

This clonotype appeared a few times. The V call is TRBV29-1, the J call TRBJ1-1; no clear D gene. The CDR3 runs to 10 residues. Trimming shortened V by 5 bases and J by 5 bases, and 6 bases separated the two germline ends. In germline, CDR1 is SQVTM, CDR2 ANQGSEA. In nucleotides, the CDR3 is TGCAGCGTTTGGGAGACTGAAGCTTTCTTT. It codes for CSVWETEAFF.

V is TRBV6-5 and J is TRBJ2-2; weak D call: TRBD2 (5 bases). The CDR3 extends over 14 amino acids. The V gene's germline CDR1 is MNHEY and CDR2 SVGAGI. Trimming shortened V by 6 bases and J by 2 bases, and 10 bases separated the two germline ends. CDR3 in DNA: TGTGCCAGCAGCCACGGGGATAACACCGGGGAGCTGTTTTTT. Encoded protein: CASSHGDNTGELFF.

The chain has TRBV7-2 and TRBJ2-3; 8 bases map to TRBD1. This CDR3 contains 15 residues. The ends lost 1 base at V and 6 bases at J; junction bases unmatched: 6. Germline V CDR1 and CDR2: SGHTA, FQGNSA. CDR3 sequence: CASSLEIYRGDTQYF. The CDR3 coding sequence is TGTGCCAGCAGCTTAGAGATCTACAGGGGGGATACGCAGTATTTT.

V and J are TRBV19 and TRBJ1-2; D not certain. Germline V lookup: CDR1 LNHDA, CDR2 SQIVND (reference sequence). V was pared by 9 bases and J by 4 bases, with 18 bases between. This CDR3 region has 14 residues. CDR3 sequence: CASIPEGRTYGYTF. The CDR3 bases are TGTGCCAGCATCCCGGAAGGGAGGACCTATGGCTACACCTTC.